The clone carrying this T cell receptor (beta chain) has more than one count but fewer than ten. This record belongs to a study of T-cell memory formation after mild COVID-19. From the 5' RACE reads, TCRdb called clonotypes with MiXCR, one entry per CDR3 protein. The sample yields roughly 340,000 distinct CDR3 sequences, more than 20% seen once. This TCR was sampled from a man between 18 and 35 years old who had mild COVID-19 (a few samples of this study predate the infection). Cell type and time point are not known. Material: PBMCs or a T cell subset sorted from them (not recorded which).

The CDR3 is CASRPMTGPTF. Written as DNA, the CDR3 is TGTGCCAGCAGGCCAATGACAGGGCCCACCTTC. This chain links TRBV12-3 or TRBV12-4 with TRBJ1-2, with 7 positions matching TRBD1. Unmatched junction bases numbered 8, after V lost 6 bases and J lost 13 bases. CDR3 length: 11 amino acids.